This T cell receptor (beta chain) was profiled in a study of blood T cell repertoires in COVID-19. The wider study: COVID-19 samples from acute and convalescent phases originated in the United States, Italy and Spain.

Profiled with immunoSEQ multiplex PCR; TCRdb holds only in-frame clones, not every one. The sample includes just over 70,000 clones, about 73% seen only once; the top ten take about a third. This CDR3 region has 15 residues. CDR1 is SGHTA and CDR2 is FQGNSA in the germline V gene. V was shortened by 2 bases and J by 2 bases, with 10 bases between the two germline ends. Sequencing was done on a sample of peripheral blood. The chain recombines TRBV7-2 with TRBJ1-5, with no clear D. The receptor was derived from a woman between 70 and 85 years old with acute or convalescent COVID-19. The CDR3 region has the DNA TGTGCCAGCAGCTTAAACGGGATCGGCAATCAGCCCCAGCATTTT. As protein: CASSLNGIGNQPQHF.